In this sample, the clone carrying this TCR beta chain turned up a few times. The target antigen is unknown. The data are from a study of human T cells and chemical hapten exposure. Study in general: The study enrolled mostly female patients with alopecia areata, totalis or universalis. Per-sample variation in TCR yield stemmed mainly from small pooled library volume differences. Whole-study results and caveats: Counts of expanded TCRs at PT1 were positively correlated with patch test score. The formation of large CDR3 similarity clusters by expanded TCRs significantly exceeded that of controls.

The CDR3 has 13 residues. The V and J ends lost 6 bases and 10 bases respectively, with 13 bases between them. The germline V gene encodes CDR1 SGHTA and CDR2 FQGNSA. TCRdb ran MiXCR on the RACE reads and lists one entry per CDR3 protein. The sample yields 250,000 to 300,000 distinct CDR3 sequences, around 7.7% seen once. Time point indicated: pre-sensitization, week 0. Treatment noted: therapeutic diphenylcyclopropenone sensitization with weekly scalp DPC. The clonotype comes from a man aged 18 to 29 with alopecia areata. Some clones in this sample may be carry-over from other donors' samples. V is TRBV7-2 and J is TRBJ1-6; D is ambiguous. Here the sequenced sample was whole blood, taken in connection with sensitization to the hapten diphenylcyclopropenone (DPC). CDR3 coding DNA: TGTGCCAGCAGAGACCCCGGAGTCTCACCCCTCCACTTT. It yields the protein CASRDPGVSPLHF.